The clone carrying this T cell receptor beta chain came up a few times. Its antigen remains unidentified. The CDR3 is cut off 3 residues early in the read; its end comes from the germline J gene. The data are from a study of T cell clonality in common variable immunodeficiency. Whole-study results and caveats: CVID subjects showed higher TCRbeta clonality than healthy controls.

Assay used: immunoSEQ multiplex PCR; TCRdb lists only in-frame clones, some missing. This sample has 25,000 to 35,000 clones, each found more than once. Per germline, CDR1 LNHDA and CDR2 SQIVND (reference sequence). J lost 5 bases, V lost 5 bases, and 13 bases had no gene match. The CDR3 has 16 residues. V usage is TRBV19 and J usage is TRBJ1-1; TRBD1 matches 8 bases. Material for sequencing was peripheral blood mononuclear cells. This TCR was recovered from a person aged 18 to 70 in good health. The CDR3 is CASSPHPRGLGTEAFF. The sequenced CDR3 bases are TGTGCCAGTAGTCCCCACCCCAGGGGGCTAGGAACTGAA.